Detailed here is one T cell receptor (beta chain). The sample originates from a study of identical twins' blood T cells. The V end was cut by 3 bases, the J end by 5 bases, with 11 bases between. The V gene's germline CDR1 is DFQATT and CDR2 SNEGSKA (reference sequence). CDR3 length: 13 residues. TCRdb fed the 5' RACE reads into MiXCR, producing one record per CDR3 protein. The repertoire holds 350,000 to 400,000 distinct CDR3 sequences, about 28% seen once, with about 6% in the top ten. The receptor's source is a woman between 18 and 49 years old in good health. V usage is TRBV20-1 and J usage is TRBJ1-5; D gene unclear. The source material was PBMCs. The CDR3 region has the DNA TGCAGTGCTAGGTCGGTCGGCCATCAGCCCCAGCATTTT. Amino acids: CSARSVGHQPQHF.